These 11 T cell receptor beta chains came from one sample sequenced in a study of OX40 agonist ivuxolimab in advanced cancers. Profiled with immunoSEQ multiplex PCR; TCRdb holds only in-frame clones, not every one. The sample carries 100,000 or so clones, 80% to 95% recorded once. The material sequenced was CD4+ or CD8+ T cells sorted from blood, taken in a trial of the OX40 agonist ivuxolimab. These receptors all come from an adult with an advanced solid tumor such as melanoma, head and neck, liver or kidney cancer.

The rearrangement joins TRBV7-6 to TRBJ2-3; unclear D gene. The CDR3 is made up of 14 amino acids. CDR1 is SGHVS, CDR2 FNYEAQ, per germline. The V end was cut by 2 bases, the J end by 3 bases, with 9 bases between. The CDR3 sequence: CASSLTGPTDTQYF. The CDR3 nucleotides read TGTGCCAGCAGCTTAACCGGGCCTACAGATACGCAGTATTTT.

The CDR3 DNA reads TGCAGCGCTCTTAGGGAGACCCAGTACTTC. Its protein product is CSALRETQYF. The chain has TRBV29-1 and TRBJ2-5; D ambiguous. V lost 7 bases, J lost 5 bases, and 8 bases lay in between. This CDR3 spans 10 amino acids. In germline, CDR1 is SQVTM, CDR2 ANQGSEA.

This sequence joins TRBV19 and TRBJ2-7; 9 positions agree with TRBD1. Looked up from germline, CDR1 is LNHDA and CDR2 is SQIVND (reference sequence). The CDR3 loop spans 14 amino acids. Trimming took 5 bases from V and 4 from J; bases not matched to a gene: 6. CDR3 sequence (DNA): TGTGCCAGTAGTGCGGGACAGGGAGGTTACGAGCAGTACTTC. Its protein product is CASSAGQGGYEQYF.

The CDR3 spells CASSWTGGQETQYF. CDR3 DNA: TGTGCCAGCAGTTGGACAGGGGGGCAAGAGACCCAGTACTTC. The chain has TRBV27 and TRBJ2-5, with TRBD1 matching 10 bases. V lost 4 bases and J lost 2; bases outside the gene matches: 1. CDR1 is MNHEY and CDR2 is SMNVEV in the germline V gene (reference sequence). The CDR3 extends over 14 amino acids.

The rearrangement uses TRBV19 and TRBJ2-1, with 10 bases identical to TRBD1. The length of the CDR3 is 15 residues. Germline CDR1 LNHDA, CDR2 SQIVND (reference sequence). J gave up 4 bases and V 5 bases, and 5 bases lay outside the gene matches. The CDR3 loop is CASSFGTGAYNEQFF. The CDR3 DNA reads TGTGCCAGTAGTTTTGGGACAGGGGCTTACAATGAGCAGTTCTTC.

The chain combines TRBV28 with TRBJ2-7; 8 bases agree with TRBD1. This CDR3 is built from 16 residues. V trimming: 2 bases; J trimming: 1 base; junction bases outside the gene matches: 7. Germline lookup yields CDR1 MDHEN and CDR2 SYDVKM. Written as DNA, the CDR3 is TGTGCCAGCAGTTTAACCGGGACAGGACTTTCCTACGAGCAGTACTTC. Its protein product is CASSLTGTGLSYEQYF.

The CDR3 DNA is TGTGCCAGCAGCGGGACAGATTCCTACGAGCAGTACTTC. Translated, it gives CASSGTDSYEQYF. J is TRBJ2-7 and V is TRBV28, with 7 nucleotides matching TRBD1. CDR1 MDHEN and CDR2 SYDVKM come from the germline V gene. This CDR3 region has 13 residues. Unmatched junction bases numbered 3, after V lost 6 bases and J lost 1 base.

This clone came up once. The chain is built from TRBV28 and TRBJ1-5, with TRBD1 as a possible D gene (5 bases). Per germline, CDR1 MDHEN and CDR2 SYDVKM. The CDR3 contains 13 residues. V was trimmed by 8 bases and J by 7 bases, leaving 15 bases between them. The chain's CDR3 is CASENPGTQPQHF. CDR3 nucleotide sequence: TGTGCCAGCGAAAATCCCGGGACCCAGCCCCAGCATTTT.

The chain employs TRBV5-1 and TRBJ1-2; D uncertain. This CDR3 contains 14 residues. The V and J ends lost 1 base and 0 bases respectively, with 7 bases between them. Germline-derived CDR1 and CDR2 are SGHRS and YFSETQ. CDR3 protein: CASSLRGANYGYTF. The DNA for the CDR3 is TGCGCCAGCAGCTTGCGAGGAGCTAACTATGGCTACACCTTC.

The chain carries TRBV27 and TRBJ2-1; TRBD2 aligns across 8 bases. Germline loops: CDR1 MNHEY, CDR2 SMNVEV (reference sequence). The CDR3 is 15 amino acids. Trimming cost V 7 bases and J 5 bases; bases outside gene matches: 10. CDR3 sequence (DNA): TGTGCCAGCATTCCCAGCGGGGGCCGGCACAATGAGCAGTTCTTC. This gives the protein CASIPSGGRHNEQFF.

This rearrangement joins TRBV4-1 to TRBJ2-7; no firm D call. V lost 2 bases and J lost 0, with 14 bases in between. CDR3 length: 16 residues. CDR1 is MGHRA, CDR2 YSYEKL, per germline. The CDR3 coding sequence is TGCGCCAGCAGCCAAACGCCGGACGTCAGCTCCTACGAGCAGTACTTC. Amino acids: CASSQTPDVSSYEQYF.